This is a list of T cell receptor beta chains from one sample in a study of T-cell memory formation after mild COVID-19. TCRdb called the 5' RACE reads again in MiXCR, with one record for every CDR3 protein. This table has some 350,000 distinct CDR3 sequences, roughly 13% appearing once. Input material: PBMCs or a T cell subset sorted from them (not recorded which). Receptors were obtained from a young man who had mild COVID-19 (a few samples of this study predate the infection). Cell type and time point are not known. Both conserved end residues are part of each CDR3. D genes are given only for firm matches. Not all rows give a size; the values are once, few, many and, for expanded clones, a class.

v_gene	d_gene	abundance	j_gene	CDR3nt	CDR3aa
TRBV7-9	-	-	TRBJ2-4	TGTGCCAGCAGCTTAGGTCCCCCCGTCGGGAGCATTCAGTACTTC	CASSLGPPVGSIQYF
TRBV5-5	-	many	TRBJ2-1	TGTGCCAGCAGCCCCTACTACCTTTCCTACAATGAGCAGTTCTTC	CASSPYYLSYNEQFF
TRBV7-2	TRBD2	-	TRBJ2-7	TGTGCCAGCAGCTTAGTTGTTAGCGGGGCCTACGAGCAGTACTTC	CASSLVVSGAYEQYF
TRBV20-1	-	-	TRBJ1-2	TGCAGTGCTACAGGGACCACTAACTATGGCTACACCTTC	CSATGTTNYGYTF
TRBV12-3/TRBV12-4	TRBD1	few	TRBJ1-1	TGTGCCAGCAGTCCCCTAGGGGGCGGCACTGAAGCTTTCTTT	CASSPLGGGTEAFF
TRBV20-1	TRBD2	few	TRBJ2-3	TGCAGTGCTAGACTAGCGGGGGTCACAGATACGCAGTATTTT	CSARLAGVTDTQYF
TRBV10-3	TRBD2	few	TRBJ2-3	TGTGCCTCCCGGGGGGGTTACCTCGCAGATACGCAGTATTTT	CASRGGYLADTQYF
TRBV5-1	-	-	TRBJ2-2	TGCGCCAGCAGCTTGGAGGCGAACACCGGGGAGCTGTTTTTT	CASSLEANTGELFF
TRBV5-1	-	many	TRBJ2-3	TGCGCCAGCAGCTTGGTGGGGGCCCCAGATACGCAGTATTTT	CASSLVGAPDTQYF
TRBV10-2	-	few	TRBJ1-2	TGCGCCAGCAGTGAAACGGGTGCGGGCTACACCTTC	CASSETGAGYTF
TRBV7-6	-	-	TRBJ2-1	TGTGCCAGCAGCTTAGACCCTGGGGGCCTAAGTGAGCAGTTCTTC	CASSLDPGGLSEQFF
TRBV27	-	many	TRBJ2-7	TGTGCCAGCAGTCCTTCAGGTTCTTCCTACGAGCAGTACTTC	CASSPSGSSYEQYF
TRBV29-1	TRBD1	once	TRBJ2-1	TGCAGCGTTAATAGAGTAGGACAGGGTAGGCGTGAGCAGTTCTTC	CSVNRVGQGRREQFF
TRBV12-3/TRBV12-4	-	-	TRBJ2-2	TGTGCCAGCAGTGACTTGGGGGGACCGAACACCGGGGAGCTGTTTTTT	CASSDLGGPNTGELFF
TRBV6-2/TRBV6-3	-	-	TRBJ2-7	TGTGCCAGCAGTCCGGGTATCGTCTACGAGCAGTACTTC	CASSPGIVYEQYF
TRBV2	TRBD1	few	TRBJ1-5	TGTGCCAGCAGTGGACAGGGGATTCAGCCCCAGCATTTT	CASSGQGIQPQHF